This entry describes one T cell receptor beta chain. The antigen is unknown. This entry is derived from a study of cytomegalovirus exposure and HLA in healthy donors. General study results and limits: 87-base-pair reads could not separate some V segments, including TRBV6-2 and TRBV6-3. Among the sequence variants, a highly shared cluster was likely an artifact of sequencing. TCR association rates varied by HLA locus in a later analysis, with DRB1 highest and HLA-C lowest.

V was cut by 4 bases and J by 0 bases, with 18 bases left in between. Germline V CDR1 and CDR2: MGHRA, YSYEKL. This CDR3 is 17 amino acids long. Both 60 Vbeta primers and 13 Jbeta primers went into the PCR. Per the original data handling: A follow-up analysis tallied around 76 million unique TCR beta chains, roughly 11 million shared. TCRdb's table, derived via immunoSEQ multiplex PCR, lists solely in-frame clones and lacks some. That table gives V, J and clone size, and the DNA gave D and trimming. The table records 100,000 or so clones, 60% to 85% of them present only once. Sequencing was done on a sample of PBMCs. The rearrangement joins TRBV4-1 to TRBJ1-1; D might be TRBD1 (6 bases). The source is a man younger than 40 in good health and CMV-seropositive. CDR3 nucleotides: TGCGCCAGCAGCCTAACGCTTGAGGGGGTCATGAACACTGAAGCTTTCTTT. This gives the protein CASSLTLEGVMNTEAFF.